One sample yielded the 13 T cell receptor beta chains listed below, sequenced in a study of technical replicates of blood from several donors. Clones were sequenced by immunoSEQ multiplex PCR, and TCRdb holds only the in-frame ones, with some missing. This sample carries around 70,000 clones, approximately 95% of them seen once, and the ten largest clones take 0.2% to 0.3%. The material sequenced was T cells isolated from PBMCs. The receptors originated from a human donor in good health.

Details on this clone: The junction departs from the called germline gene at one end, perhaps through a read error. CDR3 DNA sequence: TGTGCCAGCAGTTTACTGGAACAGGTGCACTTC. Translated, it gives CASSLLEQVHF. The V call is TRBV28, the J call TRBJ2-7; a possible D gene is TRBD1 (5 bases). CDR3 length equals 11 residues. CDR1 and CDR2 from the germline V gene are MDHEN and SYDVKM.

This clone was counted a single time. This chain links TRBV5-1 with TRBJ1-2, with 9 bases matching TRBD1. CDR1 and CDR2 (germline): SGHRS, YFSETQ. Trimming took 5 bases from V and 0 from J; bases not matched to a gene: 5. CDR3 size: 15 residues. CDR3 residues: CASRGTGLTNYGYTF. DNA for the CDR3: TGCGCCAGCAGGGGGACAGGGCTTACTAACTATGGCTACACCTTC.

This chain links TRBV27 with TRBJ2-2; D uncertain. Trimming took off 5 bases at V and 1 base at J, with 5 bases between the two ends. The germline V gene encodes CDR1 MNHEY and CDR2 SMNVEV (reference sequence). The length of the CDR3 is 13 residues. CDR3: CASSRGNTGELFF. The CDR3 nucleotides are TGTGCCAGCAGTAGAGGGAACACCGGGGAGCTGTTTTTT.

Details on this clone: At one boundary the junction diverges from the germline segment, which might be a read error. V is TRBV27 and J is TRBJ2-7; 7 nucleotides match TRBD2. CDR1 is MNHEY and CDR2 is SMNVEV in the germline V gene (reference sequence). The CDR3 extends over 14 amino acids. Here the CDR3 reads CASSFSGTTWEQCF. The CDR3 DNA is TGTGCCAGCAGTTTTTCAGGGACTACGTGGGAGCAGTGCTTC.

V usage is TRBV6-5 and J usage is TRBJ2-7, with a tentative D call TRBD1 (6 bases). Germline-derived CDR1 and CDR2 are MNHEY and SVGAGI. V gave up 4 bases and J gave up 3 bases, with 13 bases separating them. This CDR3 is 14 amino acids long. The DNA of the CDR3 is TGTGCCAGCAGTTCCTGGACAGATATCTACGAGCAGTACTTC. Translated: CASSSWTDIYEQYF.

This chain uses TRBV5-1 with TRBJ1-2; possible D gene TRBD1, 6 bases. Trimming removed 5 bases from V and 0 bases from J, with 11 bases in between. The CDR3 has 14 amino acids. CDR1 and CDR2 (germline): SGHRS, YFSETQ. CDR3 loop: CASSPDRANYGYTF. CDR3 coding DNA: TGCGCCAGCAGTCCGGACAGAGCTAACTATGGCTACACCTTC. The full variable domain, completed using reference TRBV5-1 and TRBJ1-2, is KAGVTQTPRYLIKTRGQQVTLSCSPISGHRSVSWYQQTPGQGLQFLFEYFSETQRNKGNFPGRFSGRQFSNSRSEMNVSTLELGDSALYLCASSPDRANYGYTFGSGTRLTVV.

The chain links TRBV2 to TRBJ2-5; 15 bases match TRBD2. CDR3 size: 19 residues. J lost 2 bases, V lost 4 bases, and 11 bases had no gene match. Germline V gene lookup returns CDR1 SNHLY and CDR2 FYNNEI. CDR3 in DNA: TGTGCCAGCAGTGTCGGACTAGCGGGAGGGCCCATAGGTCAAGAGACCCAGTACTTC. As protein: CASSVGLAGGPIGQETQYF.

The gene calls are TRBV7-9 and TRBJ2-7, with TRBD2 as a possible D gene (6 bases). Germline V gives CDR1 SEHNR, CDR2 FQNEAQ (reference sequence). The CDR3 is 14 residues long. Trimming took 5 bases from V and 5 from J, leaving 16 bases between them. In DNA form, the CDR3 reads TGTGCCAGCAGCCAAATAGGGACTTTAAACGAGCAGTACTTC. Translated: CASSQIGTLNEQYF.

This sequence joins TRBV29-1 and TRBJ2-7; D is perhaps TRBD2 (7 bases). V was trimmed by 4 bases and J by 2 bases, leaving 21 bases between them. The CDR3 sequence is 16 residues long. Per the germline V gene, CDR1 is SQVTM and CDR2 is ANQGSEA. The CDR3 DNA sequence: TGCAGCGTTGGGGAGGGGGGTTGGGGACTACCCTACGAGCAGTACTTC. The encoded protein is CSVGEGGWGLPYEQYF.

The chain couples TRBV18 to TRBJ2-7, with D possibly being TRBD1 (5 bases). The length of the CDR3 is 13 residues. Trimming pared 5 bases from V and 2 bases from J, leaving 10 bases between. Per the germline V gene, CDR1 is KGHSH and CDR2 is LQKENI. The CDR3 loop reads CASSARETYEQYF. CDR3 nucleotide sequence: TGTGCCAGCTCAGCCAGGGAAACCTACGAGCAGTACTTC.

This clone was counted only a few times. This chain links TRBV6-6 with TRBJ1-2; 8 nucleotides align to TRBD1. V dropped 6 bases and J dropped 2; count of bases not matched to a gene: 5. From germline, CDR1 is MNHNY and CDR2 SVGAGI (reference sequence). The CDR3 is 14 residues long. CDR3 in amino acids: CASSRTGRNYGYTF. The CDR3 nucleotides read TGTGCCAGCAGCCGGACAGGGAGAAACTATGGCTACACCTTC.

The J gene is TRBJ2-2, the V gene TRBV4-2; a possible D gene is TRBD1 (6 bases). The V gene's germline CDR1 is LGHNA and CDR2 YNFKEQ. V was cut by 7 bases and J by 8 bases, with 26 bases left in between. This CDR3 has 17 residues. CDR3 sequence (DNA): TGTGCCAGCACCCGTGGTAAACAGGGCAGTTTTGGGGGGGAGCTGTTTTTT. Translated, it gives CASTRGKQGSFGGELFF.

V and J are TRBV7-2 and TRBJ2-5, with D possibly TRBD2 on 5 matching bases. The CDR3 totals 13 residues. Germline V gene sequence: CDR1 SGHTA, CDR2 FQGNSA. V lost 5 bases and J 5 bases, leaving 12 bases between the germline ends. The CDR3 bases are TGTGCCAGCAGCGCTCTAGCTAGGGAGACCCAGTACTTC. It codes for CASSALARETQYF.